The TCR beta chain under discussion was sequenced for a study of regulatory T cells in long-lasting Graves disease. Study results and limitations: Gene preferences differed: TRBV28, TRBJ1-2, TRBJ2-5 in persistent cases.

Time point denoted: persistent/refractory GD, antithyroid drugs over 5 years with positive TRAb. From RNA extracted from PBMCs, the TCR library was made. In building TCR beta libraries, iRepertoire HTBI primers were used together with Arm-PCR of CDR3 regions. Using its own MiXCR run on the multiplex PCR reads, TCRdb lists one record per CDR3 protein. This table has a few hundred thousand distinct CDR3 sequences, around a fifth appearing once. The germline V gene has CDR1 SNHLY and CDR2 FYNNEI. The CDR3 is made up of 16 amino acids. The junction had 13 bases not matched to a gene; V was cut back by 8 bases and J by 4 bases. On this clonotype itself: What it binds is unknown.

The V gene is TRBV2, the J gene TRBJ2-5; 10 nucleotides agree with TRBD1. Sequencing used peripheral blood mononuclear cells (PBMCs), obtained when the disease was refractory, from a patient treated with antithyroid drugs. The clonotype comes from a female donor with Graves disease. CDR3 sequence: CASGDGRDRGTETQYF. The CDR3 DNA sequence: TGTGCCAGCGGCGATGGCCGGGACAGGGGAACAGAGACCCAGTACTTC.